The rows below give T cell receptor beta chains drawn from one sample of a study of blood T cell repertoires in COVID-19. Sequencing was performed with immunoSEQ multiplex PCR; in TCRdb, only in-frame clones are kept and a portion is missing. The profile shows 45,000 to 50,000 clones, approximately 83% of them singletons. The specimen was peripheral blood. The receptors were sampled from an elderly man in a cohort sampled during active COVID-19. CDR3s include the opening cysteine and the closing phenylalanine or tryptophan. D genes are given only for firm matches. Clone size is given for some rows only: seen once, a few or many times, or a class if the clone is expanded.

size	D	V	J	CDR3	DNA
NA	TRBD2	TRBV11-2	TRBJ2-2	CASSLFAGGNTGELFF	TGTGCCAGCAGCTTATTCGCGGGGGGGAACACCGGGGAGCTGTTTTTT
NA	NA	TRBV6-2/TRBV6-3	TRBJ1-1	CASSYQGPEAFF	TGTGCCAGCAGTTATCAGGGCCCTGAAGCTTTCTTT
NA	NA	TRBV3-1/TRBV3-2	TRBJ2-3	CASLTGDITDTQYF	TGTGCCAGCCTCACAGGAGATATTACAGATACGCAGTATTTT
few	NA	TRBV5-4	TRBJ1-4	CASSLGLMNEKLFF	TGTGCCAGCAGCCTAGGACTGATGAATGAAAAACTGTTTTTT
NA	NA	TRBV5-6	TRBJ2-1	CASNKPRGHEQFF	TGTGCCAGCAACAAACCTAGAGGCCATGAGCAGTTCTTC
few	TRBD2	TRBV18	TRBJ2-2	CASSPGLAGAGELFF	TGTGCCAGCTCACCGGGACTAGCGGGAGCCGGGGAGCTGTTTTTT
NA	NA	TRBV5-4	TRBJ2-7	CASSLAAGISYEQYF	TGTGCCAGCAGCTTGGCAGCGGGCATATCCTACGAGCAGTACTTC
NA	NA	TRBV4-1	TRBJ2-7	CASSQDPASYEQYF	TGCGCCAGCAGCCAAGACCCCGCGTCCTACGAGCAGTACTTC
NA	TRBD1	TRBV28	TRBJ2-7	CASRGQPSYEQYF	TGTGCCAGCAGGGGACAGCCATCCTACGAGCAGTACTTC
NA	TRBD2	TRBV6-5	TRBJ2-3	CASEAAGGRDTQYF	TGTGCCAGCGAGGCAGCGGGGGGCCGGGATACGCAGTATTTT
NA	NA	TRBV7-2	TRBJ1-1	CASSPRSGDGGTEAFF	TGTGCCAGCAGCCCGAGGTCGGGGGACGGGGGCACTGAAGCTTTCTTT
NA	TRBD1	TRBV7-2	TRBJ1-2	CASSRQGASGGYTF	TGTGCCAGCAGTCGACAGGGGGCTTCGGGTGGCTACACCTTC
once	TRBD1	TRBV27	TRBJ2-2	CASSPRGRVTGGLFF	TGTGCCAGCAGTCCCAGGGGGCGAGTGACGGGCGGGCTGTTTTTT
NA	NA	TRBV29-1	TRBJ1-1	CSVATEGGAFF	TGCAGCGTCGCGACGGAGGGTGGCGCTTTCTTT
NA	NA	TRBV3-1/TRBV3-2	TRBJ2-5	CASSQFRDQETQYF	TGTGCCAGCAGCCAGTTCAGGGACCAAGAGACCCAGTACTTC
NA	NA	TRBV19	TRBJ2-3	CASRLGGASDTQYF	TGTGCCAGCCGACTTGGAGGGGCTTCAGATACGCAGTATTTT
NA	TRBD1	TRBV9	TRBJ2-7	CASSLRTGTIYEQYF	TGTGCCAGCAGCCTCAGGACAGGGACCATCTACGAGCAGTACTTC
NA	TRBD1	TRBV11-2	TRBJ1-6	CASSSGTGYNSPLHF	TGTGCCAGCAGCTCCGGGACAGGTTATAATTCACCCCTCCACTTT
NA	NA	TRBV6-5	TRBJ2-7	CASSLDIIQDEQYF	TGTGCCAGCAGTCTTGACATAATTCAGGACGAGCAGTACTTC
NA	TRBD2	TRBV28	TRBJ2-7	CASRRTSGGSYEQYF	TGTGCCAGCAGACGCACTAGCGGGGGGAGCTACGAGCAGTACTTC
once	NA	TRBV5-1	TRBJ2-1	CASSFQDYNEQFF	TGCGCCAGCAGCTTTCAGGACTACAATGAGCAGTTCTTC
NA	TRBD1	TRBV6-2/TRBV6-3	TRBJ1-3	CASSPATGTGNTIYF	TGTGCCAGCAGTCCCGCGACAGGGACCGGAAACACCATATATTTT
NA	NA	TRBV6-5	TRBJ1-2	CASSLQGAAGYTF	TGTGCCAGCAGTTTACAGGGCGCCGCGGGCTACACCTTC